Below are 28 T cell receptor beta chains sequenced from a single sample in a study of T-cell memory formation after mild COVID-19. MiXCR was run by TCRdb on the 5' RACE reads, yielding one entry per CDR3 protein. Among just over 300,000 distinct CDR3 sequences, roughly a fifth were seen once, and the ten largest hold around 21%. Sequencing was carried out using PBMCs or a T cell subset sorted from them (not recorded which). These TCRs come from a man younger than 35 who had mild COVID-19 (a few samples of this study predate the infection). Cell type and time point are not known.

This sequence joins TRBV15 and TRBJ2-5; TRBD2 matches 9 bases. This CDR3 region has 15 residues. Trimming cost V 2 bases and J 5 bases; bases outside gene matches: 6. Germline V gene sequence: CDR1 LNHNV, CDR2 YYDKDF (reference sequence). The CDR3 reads CATSRPAGGHETQYF. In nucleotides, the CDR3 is TGTGCCACCAGCAGACCAGCGGGGGGCCACGAGACCCAGTACTTC.

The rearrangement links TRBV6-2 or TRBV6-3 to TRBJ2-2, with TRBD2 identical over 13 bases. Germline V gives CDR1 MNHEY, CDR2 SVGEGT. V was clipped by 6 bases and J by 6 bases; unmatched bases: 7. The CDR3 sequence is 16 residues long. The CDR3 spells CASREELAGGPGELFF. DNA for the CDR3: TGTGCCAGCAGGGAAGAACTAGCGGGGGGGCCCGGGGAGCTGTTTTTT.

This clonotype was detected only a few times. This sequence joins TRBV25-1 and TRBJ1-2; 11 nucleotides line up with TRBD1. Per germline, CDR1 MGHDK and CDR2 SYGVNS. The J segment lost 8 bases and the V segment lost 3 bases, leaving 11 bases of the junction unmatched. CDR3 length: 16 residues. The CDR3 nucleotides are TGTGCCAGCAGTGAGACCGGGACAGGGGGTTTGAAAGGCTACACCTTC. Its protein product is CASSETGTGGLKGYTF.

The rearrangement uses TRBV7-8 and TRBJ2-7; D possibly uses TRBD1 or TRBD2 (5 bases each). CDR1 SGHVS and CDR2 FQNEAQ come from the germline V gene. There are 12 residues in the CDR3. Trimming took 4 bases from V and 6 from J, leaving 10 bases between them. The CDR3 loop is CASSSEGLEQYF. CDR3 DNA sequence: TGTGCCAGCAGCTCAGAGGGGCTCGAGCAGTACTTC.

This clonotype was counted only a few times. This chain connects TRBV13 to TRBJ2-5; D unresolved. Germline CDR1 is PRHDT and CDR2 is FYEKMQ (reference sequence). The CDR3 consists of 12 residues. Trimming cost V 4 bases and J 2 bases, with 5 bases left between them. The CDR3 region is CASSSTQETQYF. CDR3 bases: TGTGCCAGCAGCTCCACTCAAGAGACCCAGTACTTC.

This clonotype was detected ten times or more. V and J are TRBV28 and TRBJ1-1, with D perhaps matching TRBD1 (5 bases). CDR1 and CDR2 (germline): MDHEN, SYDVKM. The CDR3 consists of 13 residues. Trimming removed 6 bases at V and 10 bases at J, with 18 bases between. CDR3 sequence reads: CASSPAPGITAFF. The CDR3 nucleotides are TGTGCCAGCAGCCCTGCCCCAGGGATTACAGCTTTCTTT.

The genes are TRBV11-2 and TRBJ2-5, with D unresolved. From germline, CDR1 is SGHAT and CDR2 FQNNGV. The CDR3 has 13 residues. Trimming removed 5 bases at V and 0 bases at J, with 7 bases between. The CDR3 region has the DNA TGTGCCAGCAGCCGGCTGGACCAAGAGACCCAGTACTTC. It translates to CASSRLDQETQYF.

CDR3 coding DNA: TGTGCCAGTCGGTGGGGAGGTCAGCCCCAGCATTTT. It codes for CASRWGGQPQHF. V and J are TRBV12-3 or TRBV12-4 and TRBJ1-5; the D is unclear. Trimming shortened V by 9 bases and J by 6 bases, and 12 bases separated the two germline ends. The CDR3 is made up of 12 amino acids.

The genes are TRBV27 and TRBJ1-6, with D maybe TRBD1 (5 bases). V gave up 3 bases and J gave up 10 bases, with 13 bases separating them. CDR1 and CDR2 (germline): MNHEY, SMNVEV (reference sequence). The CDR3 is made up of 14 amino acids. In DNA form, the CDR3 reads TGTGCCAGCAGTTTGGCAGGGAGGGTATCACCCCTCCACTTT. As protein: CASSLAGRVSPLHF.

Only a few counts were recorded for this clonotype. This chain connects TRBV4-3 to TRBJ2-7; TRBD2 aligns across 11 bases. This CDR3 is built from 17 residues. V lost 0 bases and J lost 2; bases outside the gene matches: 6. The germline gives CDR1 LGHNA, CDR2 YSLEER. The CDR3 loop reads CASSQEVAGGPTYEQYF. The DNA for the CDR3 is TGCGCCAGCAGCCAAGAGGTAGCGGGGGGGCCTACCTACGAGCAGTACTTC.

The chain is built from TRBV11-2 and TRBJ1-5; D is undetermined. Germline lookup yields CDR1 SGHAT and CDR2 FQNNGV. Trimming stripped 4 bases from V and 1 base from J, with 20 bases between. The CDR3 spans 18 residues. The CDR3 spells CASSSQRPRLGSNQPQHF. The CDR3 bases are TGTGCCAGCAGCTCCCAACGGCCACGATTAGGGAGCAATCAGCCCCAGCATTTT.

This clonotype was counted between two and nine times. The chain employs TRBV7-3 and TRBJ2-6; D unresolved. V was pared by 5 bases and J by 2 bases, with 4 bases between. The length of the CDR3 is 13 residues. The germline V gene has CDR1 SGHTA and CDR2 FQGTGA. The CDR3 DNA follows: TGTGCCAGCAGCCCGACTGGGGCCAACGTCCTGACTTTC. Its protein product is CASSPTGANVLTF.

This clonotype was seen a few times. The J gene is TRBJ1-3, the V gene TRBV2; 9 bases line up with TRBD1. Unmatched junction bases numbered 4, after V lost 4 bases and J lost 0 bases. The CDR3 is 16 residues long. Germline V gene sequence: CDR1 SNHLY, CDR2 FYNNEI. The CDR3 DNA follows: TGTGCCAGCAGTGTGACAGGGGGAGGCTCTGGAAACACCATATATTTT. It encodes CASSVTGGGSGNTIYF.

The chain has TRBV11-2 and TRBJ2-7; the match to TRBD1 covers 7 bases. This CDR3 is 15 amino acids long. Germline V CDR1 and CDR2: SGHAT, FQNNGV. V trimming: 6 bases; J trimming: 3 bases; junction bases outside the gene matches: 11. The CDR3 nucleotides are TGTGCCAGCAGACCCGTCGACAGGGCCTACTACGAGCAGTACTTC. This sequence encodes CASRPVDRAYYEQYF.

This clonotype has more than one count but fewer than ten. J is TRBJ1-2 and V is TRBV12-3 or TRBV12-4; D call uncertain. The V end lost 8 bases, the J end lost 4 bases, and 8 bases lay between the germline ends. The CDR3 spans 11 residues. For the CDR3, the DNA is TGTGCCAGCTTTGGGGTCTATGGCTACACCTTC. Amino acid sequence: CASFGVYGYTF.

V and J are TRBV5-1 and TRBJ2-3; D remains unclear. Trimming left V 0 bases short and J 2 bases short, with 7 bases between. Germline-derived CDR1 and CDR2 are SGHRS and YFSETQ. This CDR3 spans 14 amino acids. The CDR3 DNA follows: TGCGCCAGCAGCTTGGTACTCGACACAGATACGCAGTATTTT. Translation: CASSLVLDTDTQYF.

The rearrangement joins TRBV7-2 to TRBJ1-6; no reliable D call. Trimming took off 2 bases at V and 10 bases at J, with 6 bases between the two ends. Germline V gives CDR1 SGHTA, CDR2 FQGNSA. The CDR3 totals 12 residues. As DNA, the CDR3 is TGTGCCAGCAGCTTAAAGCCATCACCCCTCCACTTT. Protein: CASSLKPSPLHF.

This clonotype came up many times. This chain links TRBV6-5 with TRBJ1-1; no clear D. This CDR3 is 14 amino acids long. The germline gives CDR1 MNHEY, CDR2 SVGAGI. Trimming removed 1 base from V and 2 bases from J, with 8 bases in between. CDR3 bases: TGTGCCAGCAGTTACTATGAGGGAAACACTGAAGCTTTCTTT. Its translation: CASSYYEGNTEAFF.

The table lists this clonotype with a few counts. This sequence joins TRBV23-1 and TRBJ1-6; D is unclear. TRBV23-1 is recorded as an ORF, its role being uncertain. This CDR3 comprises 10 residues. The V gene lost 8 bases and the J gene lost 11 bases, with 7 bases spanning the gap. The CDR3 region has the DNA TGCGCCAGCCATCTGACACCCCTCCACTTT. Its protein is CASHLTPLHF.

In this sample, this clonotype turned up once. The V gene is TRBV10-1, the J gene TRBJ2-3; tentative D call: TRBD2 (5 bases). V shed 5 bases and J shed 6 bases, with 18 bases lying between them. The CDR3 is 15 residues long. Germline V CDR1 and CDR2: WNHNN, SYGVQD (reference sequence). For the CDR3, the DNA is TGCGCCAGCAGTCCCTCGGGGTCCGCCCGCGATACGCAGTATTTT. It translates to CASSPSGSARDTQYF.

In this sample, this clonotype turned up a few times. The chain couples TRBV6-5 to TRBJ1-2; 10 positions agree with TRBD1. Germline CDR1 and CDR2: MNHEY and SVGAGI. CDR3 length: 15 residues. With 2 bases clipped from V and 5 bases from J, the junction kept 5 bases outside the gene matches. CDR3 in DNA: TGTGCCAGCAGTTACCCGACAGGGGGCGGGTATGGCTACACCTTC. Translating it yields CASSYPTGGGYGYTF.

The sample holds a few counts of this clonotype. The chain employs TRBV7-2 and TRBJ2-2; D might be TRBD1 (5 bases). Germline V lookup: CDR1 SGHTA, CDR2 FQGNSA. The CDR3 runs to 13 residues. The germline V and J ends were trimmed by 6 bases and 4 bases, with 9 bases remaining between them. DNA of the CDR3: TGTGCCAGCAGGGACACGTCCACCGGGGAGCTGTTTTTT. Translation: CASRDTSTGELFF.

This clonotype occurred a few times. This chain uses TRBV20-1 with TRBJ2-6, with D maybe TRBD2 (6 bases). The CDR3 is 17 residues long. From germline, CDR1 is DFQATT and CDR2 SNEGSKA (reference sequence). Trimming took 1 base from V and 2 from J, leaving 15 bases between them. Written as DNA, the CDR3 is TGCAGTGCTAGAGGTCCGGGACTCTTGGCTGGGGCCAACGTCCTGACTTTC. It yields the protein CSARGPGLLAGANVLTF.

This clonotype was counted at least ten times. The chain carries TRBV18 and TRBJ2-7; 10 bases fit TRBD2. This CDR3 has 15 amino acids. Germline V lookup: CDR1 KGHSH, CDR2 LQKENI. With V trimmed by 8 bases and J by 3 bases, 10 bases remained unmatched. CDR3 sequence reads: CASHPSGGEIYEQYF. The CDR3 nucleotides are TGTGCCAGCCACCCTAGCGGGGGAGAAATCTACGAGCAGTACTTC. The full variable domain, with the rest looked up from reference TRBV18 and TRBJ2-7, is NAGVMQNPRHLVRRRGQEARLRCSPMKGHSHVYWYRQLPEEGLKFMVYLQKENIIDESGMPKERFSAEFPKEGPSILRIQQVVRGDSAAYFCASHPSGGEIYEQYFGPGTRLTVT.

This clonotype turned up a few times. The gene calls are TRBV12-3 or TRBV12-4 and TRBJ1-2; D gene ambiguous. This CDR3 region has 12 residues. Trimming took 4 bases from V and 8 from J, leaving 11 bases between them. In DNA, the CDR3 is TGTGCCAGCAGTTCCCCCCCAGGAGGCTACACCTTC. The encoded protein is CASSSPPGGYTF.

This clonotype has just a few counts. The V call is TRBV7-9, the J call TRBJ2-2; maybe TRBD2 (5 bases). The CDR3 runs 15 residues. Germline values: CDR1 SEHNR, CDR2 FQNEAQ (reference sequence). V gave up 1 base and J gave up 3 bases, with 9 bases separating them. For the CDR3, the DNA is TGTGCCAGCAGCTTAGTTGACGGGGACACCGGGGAGCTGTTTTTT. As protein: CASSLVDGDTGELFF.

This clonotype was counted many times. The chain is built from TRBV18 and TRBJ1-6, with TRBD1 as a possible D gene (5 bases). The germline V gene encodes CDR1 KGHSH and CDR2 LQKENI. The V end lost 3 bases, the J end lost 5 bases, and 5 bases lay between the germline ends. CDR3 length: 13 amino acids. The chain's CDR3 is CASSPDNNSPLHF. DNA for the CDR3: TGTGCCAGCTCACCGGACAATAATTCACCCCTCCACTTT.

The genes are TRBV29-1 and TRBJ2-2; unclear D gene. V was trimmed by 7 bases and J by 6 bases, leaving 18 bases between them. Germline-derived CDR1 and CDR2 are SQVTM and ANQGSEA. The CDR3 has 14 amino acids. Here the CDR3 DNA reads TGCAGCGCCGGAGCCGATCCACCGGCCGGGGAGCTGTTTTTT. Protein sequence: CSAGADPPAGELFF.